This is a list of T cell receptor beta chains from one sample in a study of response to subunit inactivated influenza vaccine. TCRdb processed the RT-PCR reads anew with MiXCR; each CDR3 protein has one entry. This table has about 500,000 distinct CDR3 sequences, around 7.7% appearing once. This specimen consisted of PBMCs from blood, obtained 23 to 25 months after vaccination. The source of these receptors is a man between 50 and 69 years old who received an inactivated influenza vaccine. Both conserved end residues are part of each CDR3. A D gene is named only where the DNA matches it firmly. Size values are once, few and many counts, or a class for expanded clones, and some rows have none.

clone_size	j_call	d_call	cdr3_length	v_call	cdr3_nt	cdr3_aa
many	TRBJ2-7	NA	14	TRBV20-1	TGCAGTGCTAGTGGTGTCTCGGCCGTATACGAGCAGTACTTC	CSASGVSAVYEQYF
NA	TRBJ2-5	NA	15	TRBV6-1	TGTGCCAGCAGTGTCGGCGAAGGGATCCAAGAGACCCAGTACTTC	CASSVGEGIQETQYF
NA	TRBJ1-5	TRBD1	15	TRBV5-1	TGCGCCAGCAGGGACGGGACAGGGAGTCATCAGCCCCAGCATTTT	CASRDGTGSHQPQHF
few	TRBJ2-1	NA	13	TRBV20-1	TGCAGTGCTAGAGATGGCACGAGCAATGAGCAGTTCTTC	CSARDGTSNEQFF
many	TRBJ1-2	NA	15	TRBV5-1	TGCGCCAGCAGCTTGGAGACAGGAAGGAACTATGGCTACACCTTC	CASSLETGRNYGYTF
many	TRBJ2-2	TRBD2	15	TRBV12-3/TRBV12-4	TGTGCCAGCAGCCGGAGCGGGACTAACACCGGGGAGCTGTTTTTT	CASSRSGTNTGELFF
NA	TRBJ2-2	NA	13	TRBV10-3	TGTGCCATCAGTGAGTCTTTCTTCCGGGAGCTGTTTTTT	CAISESFFRELFF
NA	TRBJ2-3	NA	15	TRBV5-1	TGCGCCAGCAGCTTGGATGGGGGCGTCACAGATACGCAGTATTTT	CASSLDGGVTDTQYF
NA	TRBJ2-7	TRBD1	15	TRBV19	TGTGCCAGTAGTCTACAATCGACAGGGACGGACGAGCAGTACTTC	CASSLQSTGTDEQYF
many	TRBJ1-5	NA	15	TRBV7-2	TGTGCCAGCAGCTTAGAGGGTTCGAGCAATCAGCCCCAGCATTTT	CASSLEGSSNQPQHF
NA	TRBJ2-1	TRBD1	14	TRBV19	TGTGCCAGTAGTTCACCGGGACAGAACAATGAGCAGTTCTTC	CASSSPGQNNEQFF
NA	TRBJ1-4	NA	14	TRBV5-6	TGTGCCAGCAGCCACGGGATGGAAAATGAAAAACTGTTTTTT	CASSHGMENEKLFF
NA	TRBJ2-5	NA	14	TRBV6-2/TRBV6-3	TGTGCCAGCAGATGGCCTCCGCAAGGCGAGACCCAGTACTTC	CASRWPPQGETQYF
many	TRBJ1-2	NA	13	TRBV30	TGTGCCTGGATGACGGGGCGTCGCTATGGCTACACCTTC	CAWMTGRRYGYTF
few	TRBJ2-2	TRBD2	14	TRBV12-3/TRBV12-4	TGTGCCAGCAGCCAACCTTCACTAGCGCGGGAGCTGTTTTTT	CASSQPSLARELFF
few	TRBJ1-1	NA	19	TRBV4-1	TGCGCCAGCCATAAGACACGGCTACGGGACATACTAATGAACACTGAAGCTTTCTTT	CASHKTRLRDILMNTEAFF
many	TRBJ2-3	TRBD1	14	TRBV18	TGTGCCAGCTCAGCCTACAGGGGGCCGGATACGCAGTATTTT	CASSAYRGPDTQYF
NA	TRBJ2-1	NA	14	TRBV4-1	TGCGCCAGCAGCCAAGTGGTCAAGGGAGTTGAGCAGTTCTTC	CASSQVVKGVEQFF
NA	TRBJ2-5	NA	15	TRBV6-5	TGTGCCAGCAGTTACTCGTCTTGGGGGCGAGAGACCCAGTACTTC	CASSYSSWGRETQYF
many	TRBJ2-7	NA	15	TRBV10-2	TGCGCCAGCAGTGAGTCAGCTCAGAACTCCTACGAGCAGTACTTC	CASSESAQNSYEQYF
NA	TRBJ2-1	NA	11	TRBV20-1	TGCAGTGCTAGAGCGGTCAATGAGCAGTTCTTC	CSARAVNEQFF
NA	TRBJ2-3	TRBD2	16	TRBV6-1	TGTGCCAGCAGTGAGTGGATTAGCGGGGGTGCAGATACGCAGTATTTT	CASSEWISGGADTQYF
few	TRBJ2-7	TRBD1	14	TRBV12-3/TRBV12-4	TGTGCCAGCAGTTTGGGACAGCTAGTCTACGAGCAGTACTTC	CASSLGQLVYEQYF
few	TRBJ2-7	TRBD2	14	TRBV14	TGTGCCAGCAGCCTCCAGCGGGGGAACTACGAGCAGTACTTC	CASSLQRGNYEQYF
NA	TRBJ2-3	NA	13	TRBV7-2	TGTGCCAGCAATAGTGCCCCACGCGATACGCAGTATTTT	CASNSAPRDTQYF
many	TRBJ1-3	NA	15	TRBV4-3	TGCGCCAGCAGCCAAGACCCTGGACCGGTAAACACCATATATTTT	CASSQDPGPVNTIYF
NA	TRBJ1-5	NA	13	TRBV27	TGTGCCAGCAGCCCCGGACAGAATCAGCCCCAGCATTTT	CASSPGQNQPQHF
many	TRBJ2-5	TRBD2	15	TRBV20-1	TGCAGTGCCAAACGGACTAGCGGGAGGGCGGAGACCCAGTACTTC	CSAKRTSGRAETQYF
many	TRBJ1-3	NA	12	TRBV2	TGTGCCAGCGAAAACTCTGGAAACACCATATATTTT	CASENSGNTIYF
many	TRBJ2-7	NA	15	TRBV21-1	TGTGCCAGCAGCCTATCAGACAGGAACTCCTACGAGCAGTACTTC	CASSLSDRNSYEQYF
NA	TRBJ2-7	NA	14	TRBV7-9	TGTGCCAGCAGCTCCGTGCCGGGACAAGGCGAGCAGTACTTC	CASSSVPGQGEQYF
many	TRBJ2-2	TRBD2	16	TRBV6-1	TGTGCCAGCCGCCTAGCGGGAGGATTATTAGCGGGGGAGCTGTTTTTT	CASRLAGGLLAGELFF
many	TRBJ2-3	NA	14	TRBV7-2	TGTGCCAGCAGCTTGTCGACGGGCACAGATACGCAGTATTTT	CASSLSTGTDTQYF
NA	TRBJ1-4	TRBD1	15	TRBV10-3	TGTGCCACTGGACAGGGGTTAGCAACTAATGAAAAACTGTTTTTT	CATGQGLATNEKLFF
many	TRBJ2-7	TRBD2	14	TRBV20-1	TGCAGTGCTTATACTAGCGGGGGGAATCACGAGCAGTACTTC	CSAYTSGGNHEQYF
many	TRBJ1-2	NA	13	TRBV12-3/TRBV12-4	TGTGCCAGCAGTCCGATGGCTAACTATGGCTACACCTTC	CASSPMANYGYTF
NA	TRBJ2-1	NA	15	TRBV6-2/TRBV6-3	TGTGCCAGCAGTTACTCGATGGCCTTCAACAATGAGCAGTTCTTC	CASSYSMAFNNEQFF
few	TRBJ2-7	NA	14	TRBV7-8	TGTGCCAGCAGCTTAGCCCCAATTCACTACGAGCAGTACTTC	CASSLAPIHYEQYF
many	TRBJ1-1	NA	14	TRBV29-1	TGCAGCGTTGTTATCGCCAGGGGGAACACTGAAGCTTTCTTT	CSVVIARGNTEAFF
NA	TRBJ2-7	TRBD2	15	TRBV5-1	TGCGCCAGCAGCGCGGCGGGGGGACCCTCCTACGAGCAGTACTTC	CASSAAGGPSYEQYF
NA	TRBJ1-1	TRBD1	13	TRBV29-1	TGCAGCGCTTGGGACAGGGGTGCCACTGAAGCTTTCTTT	CSAWDRGATEAFF
NA	TRBJ2-2	NA	14	TRBV7-6	TGTGCCAGCAGCTCTCTCCAGGGTAATGGGGAGCTGTTTTTT	CASSSLQGNGELFF
few	TRBJ2-1	TRBD1	14	TRBV29-1	TGCAGCGTTACCGGGACAGGATTTTACAATGAGCAGTTCTTC	CSVTGTGFYNEQFF
many	TRBJ2-3	NA	15	TRBV4-3	TGCGCCAGCAGCCAAGATCACGGGGGCACAGATACGCAGTATTTT	CASSQDHGGTDTQYF
NA	TRBJ2-7	NA	17	TRBV4-1	TGCGCCAGCAGCCGTGAGAGGGGCGGGCGAATATCCTACGAGCAGTACTTC	CASSRERGGRISYEQYF
many	TRBJ1-1	NA	13	TRBV7-9	TGTGCCAGCAGCCAACTGCGTAACACTGAAGCTTTCTTT	CASSQLRNTEAFF